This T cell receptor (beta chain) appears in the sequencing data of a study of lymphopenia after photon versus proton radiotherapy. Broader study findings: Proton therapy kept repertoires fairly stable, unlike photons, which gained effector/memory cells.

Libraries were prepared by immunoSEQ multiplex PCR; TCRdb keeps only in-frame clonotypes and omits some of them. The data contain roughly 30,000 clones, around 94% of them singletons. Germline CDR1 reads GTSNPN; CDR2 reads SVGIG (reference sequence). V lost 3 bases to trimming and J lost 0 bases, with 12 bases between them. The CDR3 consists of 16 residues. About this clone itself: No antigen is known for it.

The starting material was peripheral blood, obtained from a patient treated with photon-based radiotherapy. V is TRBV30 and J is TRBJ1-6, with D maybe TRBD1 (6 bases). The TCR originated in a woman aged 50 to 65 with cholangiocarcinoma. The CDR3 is CAWSLGGSSYNSPLHF. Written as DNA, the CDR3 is TGTGCCTGGAGCTTAGGGGGGAGCTCCTATAATTCACCCCTCCACTTT.